Below are 22 T cell receptor beta chains sequenced from a single sample in a study of CD8 T cells in ankylosing spondylitis. Their cognate antigens are unknown. The study's findings and limits: One TCR beta motif, made up of several highly homologous variants, appeared characteristic of ankylosing spondylitis blood.

Via MiXCR, TCRdb re-called the 5' RACE reads, giving one row per CDR3 protein. The sample yields about 510,000 distinct CDR3 sequences, 5.3% seen once. Sequencing was carried out using blood, either unsorted or a sorted T cell fraction (not recorded which). The receptors were sampled from a male donor with ankylosing spondylitis.

On this clonotype itself: A much larger clone lies one base from this, so it may be a read error. The rearrangement joins TRBV20-1 to TRBJ1-1; the D is unclear. Germline CDR1 DFQATT, CDR2 SNEGSKA (reference sequence). This CDR3 comprises 14 residues. CDR3 bases: TGCAGTGCTAGTACGGGAGCCTGGGTCACTGAAGCTCTCTTT. Residues: CSASTGAWVTEALF.

This clonotype was counted many times. This rearrangement joins TRBV5-1 to TRBJ1-2; 11 nucleotides line up with TRBD1. Looked up from germline, CDR1 is SGHRS and CDR2 is YFSETQ. This CDR3 has 16 residues. V lost 3 bases and J lost 3; bases outside the gene matches: 7. CDR3 region: CASSYLPGQGDYGYTF. The CDR3, as DNA: TGCGCCAGCAGCTACCTACCGGGACAGGGGGACTATGGCTACACCTTC.

This clonotype appeared many times. The chain joins TRBV20-1 to TRBJ2-5, with TRBD2 matching 8 bases. Unmatched junction bases numbered 8, after V lost 6 bases and J lost 2 bases. The CDR3 has 14 residues. Looked up from germline, CDR1 is DFQATT and CDR2 is SNEGSKA (reference sequence). The DNA of the CDR3 is TGCAGTGCGTTAGCGGGGACGACTCAAGAGACCCAGTACTTC. It translates to CSALAGTTQETQYF.

This clonotype was seen more than once but under ten times. The rearrangement uses TRBV28 and TRBJ2-5, with a tentative D call TRBD1 (6 bases). Trimming took off 4 bases at V and 5 bases at J, with 14 bases between the two ends. The length of the CDR3 is 14 residues. Germline CDR1 is MDHEN and CDR2 is SYDVKM. The CDR3 here is CASSSRTVGETQYF. The CDR3 region has the DNA TGTGCCAGCAGTTCTCGGACAGTCGGGGAGACCCAGTACTTC.

The sample holds many counts of this clonotype. The J gene is TRBJ2-7, the V gene TRBV15; D assignment may be TRBD1 or TRBD2 (5 bases each). CDR3 length: 13 residues. The ends were cut back, 5 bases at V and 2 bases at J, with 10 bases in the middle. Germline V gene data show CDR1 as LNHNV and CDR2 as YYDKDF (reference sequence). The CDR3 DNA reads TGTGCCACCAGCCGGGACGCAACCTACGAGCAGTACTTC. Its translation: CATSRDATYEQYF.

This clonotype was counted only a few times. The gene calls are TRBV20-1 and TRBJ1-2; TRBD1 aligns across 7 bases. CDR3 size: 13 residues. V lost 5 bases and J lost 4; bases outside the gene matches: 7. Germline loops: CDR1 DFQATT, CDR2 SNEGSKA (reference sequence). The CDR3 DNA reads as TGCAGTGCTGGGGACAGTTTCCGCTATGGCTACACCTTC. Its protein is CSAGDSFRYGYTF.

This clonotype has ten or more counts. The chain carries TRBV12-3 or TRBV12-4 and TRBJ2-7; TRBD2 matches 9 bases. The CDR3 has 16 residues. Trimming at V came to 7 bases and at J to 1 base, leaving 11 bases not matched to a gene. CDR3 residues: CASTLSLAGRSYEQYF. In DNA form, the CDR3 reads TGTGCCAGCACCCTTAGCCTAGCGGGAAGATCCTACGAGCAGTACTTC.

This clonotype was counted ten times or more. The chain links TRBV16 to TRBJ2-7; no definite D call. Trimming removed 4 bases at V and 6 bases at J, with 13 bases between. There are 13 residues in the CDR3. Germline lookup yields CDR1 KGHSY and CDR2 FQNENV. The CDR3 nucleotides are TGTGCCAGCAGCCCCTCCGTAAAGGGCGAGCAGTACTTC. This translates into CASSPSVKGEQYF.

This clonotype was counted at least ten times. The chain is built from TRBV12-3 or TRBV12-4 and TRBJ1-5, with no clear D. V was shortened by 3 bases and J by 3 bases, with 9 bases between the two germline ends. This CDR3 contains 14 residues. DNA for the CDR3: TGTGCCAGCAGTTTGGCCAGAATCAATCAGCCCCAGCATTTT. Amino acid sequence: CASSLARINQPQHF.

In this sample, this clonotype turned up a few times. The rearrangement joins TRBV18 to TRBJ1-3; D not certain. V lost 2 bases, J lost 0 bases, and 11 bases lay in between. CDR1 and CDR2 (germline): KGHSH, LQKENI. The CDR3 sequence is 16 residues long. The DNA for the CDR3 is TGTGCCAGCTCACCAGGGCAAACCTACTCTGGAAACACCATATATTTT. The encoded protein is CASSPGQTYSGNTIYF.

This clonotype was observed many times. The chain has TRBV7-2 and TRBJ2-5, with D unclear. Trimming took off 5 bases at V and 1 base at J, with 8 bases between the two ends. The V gene's germline CDR1 is SGHTA and CDR2 FQGNSA. CDR3 length: 13 residues. DNA for the CDR3: TGTGCCAGCAGCCAGAATGGCCAAGAGACCCAGTACTTC. Amino acids: CASSQNGQETQYF.

This clonotype was observed at least ten times. The J gene is TRBJ1-1, the V gene TRBV4-2; D perhaps matches TRBD1 (5 bases). CDR3 length: 16 residues. Germline V lookup: CDR1 LGHNA, CDR2 YNFKEQ. Trimming took 3 bases from V and 1 from J, leaving 15 bases between them. The CDR3 loop reads CASSHPPGGGNTEAFF. The CDR3, as DNA: TGTGCCAGCAGCCATCCGCCGGGTGGGGGGAACACTGAAGCTTTCTTT.

Worth noting for this clonotype: One base away lies a much larger clone, so this may be a sequencing read error. The rearrangement uses TRBV20-1 and TRBJ2-7; D possibly corresponds to TRBD2 (5 bases). V was clipped by 6 bases and J by 2 bases, with 14 bases between them. There are 13 residues in the CDR3. Per the germline V gene, CDR1 is DFQATT and CDR2 is SNEGSKA (reference sequence). The CDR3 region has the DNA TGCAGTGCCTGGGAGCCTGCTCCCTACGAGCAGTACTTC. This codes for CSAWEPAPYEQYF.

Many counts were recorded for this clonotype. V usage is TRBV5-1 and J usage is TRBJ2-5; TRBD1 agrees at 7 bases. CDR3 length equals 14 residues. Germline V lookup: CDR1 SGHRS, CDR2 YFSETQ. The J segment lost 2 bases and the V segment lost 3 bases, leaving 4 bases of the junction unmatched. The chain's CDR3 is CASSSWTGQETQYF. Written as DNA, the CDR3 is TGCGCCAGCAGCTCGTGGACAGGACAAGAGACCCAGTACTTC.

This clonotype was recorded many times. The chain recombines TRBV5-1 with TRBJ2-3; no clear D gene. Germline values: CDR1 SGHRS, CDR2 YFSETQ. V was pared by 4 bases and J by 1 base, with 10 bases between. The CDR3 spans 14 residues. The CDR3 DNA sequence: TGCGCCAGCAGCGTCCAGCCCGGCACAGATACGCAGTATTTT. The encoded protein is CASSVQPGTDTQYF. Supplemented by reference TRBV5-1 and TRBJ2-3, the full variable domain reads KAGVTQTPRYLIKTRGQQVTLSCSPISGHRSVSWYQQTPGQGLQFLFEYFSETQRNKGNFPGRFSGRQFSNSRSEMNVSTLELGDSALYLCASSVQPGTDTQYFGPGTRLTVL.

This clonotype was seen ten or more times. As DNA, the CDR3 is TGCGCCAGCAGTGGATCTGGTAGCGGGAATTACAATGAGCAGTTCTTC. Translation gives CASSGSGSGNYNEQFF. The J gene is TRBJ2-1, the V gene TRBV10-1; 8 bases align to TRBD2. Germline V gives CDR1 WNHNN, CDR2 SYGVQD (reference sequence). The CDR3 extends over 16 amino acids. V lost 4 bases, J lost 4 bases, and 9 bases stayed unmatched.

This clonotype came up many times. The chain joins TRBV18 to TRBJ2-3; weak D call: TRBD2 (5 bases). V lost 2 bases and J 3 bases, leaving 12 bases between the germline ends. The germline gives CDR1 KGHSH, CDR2 LQKENI. This CDR3 contains 15 residues. In DNA, the CDR3 is TGTGCCAGCTCACCAAGGCTAGCTGGGACAGATACGCAGTATTTT. Its translation is CASSPRLAGTDTQYF.

The V call is TRBV28, the J call TRBJ2-5; weak D call: TRBD1 (5 bases). The CDR3 loop spans 15 amino acids. Trimming removed 8 bases at V and 6 bases at J, with 22 bases between. Per the germline V gene, CDR1 is MDHEN and CDR2 is SYDVKM. The DNA of the CDR3 is TGTGCCAGCGCCTTATTAGGGGTATTTGGAAAGACCCAGTACTTC. Protein: CASALLGVFGKTQYF.

This clonotype occurred many times. The V and J genes are TRBV29-1 and TRBJ1-1; D unclear. Germline-derived CDR1 and CDR2 are SQVTM and ANQGSEA. V lost 4 bases, J lost 6 bases, and 12 bases lay in between. CDR3 length: 12 residues. As DNA, the CDR3 is TGCAGCGTTGTTGGGGAAAGGCCTGAAGCTTTCTTT. Residues: CSVVGERPEAFF.

This clonotype was recorded at least ten times. The chain is built from TRBV27 and TRBJ2-5, with D perhaps TRBD1 or TRBD2 (6 bases each). The V and J ends lost 5 bases and 5 bases respectively, with 15 bases between them. Per germline, CDR1 MNHEY and CDR2 SMNVEV (reference sequence). The CDR3 has 14 residues. Here the CDR3 reads CASSPNRAGETQYF. The CDR3 bases are TGTGCCAGCAGTCCCAACAGGGCGGGGGAGACCCAGTACTTC.

This clonotype was seen many times. The rearrangement links TRBV29-1 to TRBJ1-2, with TRBD1 as a possible D gene (6 bases). The V end was cut by 6 bases, the J end by 8 bases, with 10 bases between. Germline assignment: CDR1 SQVTM and CDR2 ANQGSEA. CDR3 length equals 10 residues. The CDR3 loop reads CSVEQGGYTF. DNA for the CDR3: TGCAGCGTGGAACAGGGAGGCTACACCTTC.

This clonotype occurred once. CDR3 coding DNA: TGTGCCAGCTCACCACTTCGGACAGGGGACGAAAAACTGTTTTTT. This gives the protein CASSPLRTGDEKLFF. The chain combines TRBV18 with TRBJ1-4, with TRBD1 matching 9 bases. Unmatched junction bases numbered 5, after V lost 1 base and J lost 8 bases. CDR1 and CDR2 (germline): KGHSH, LQKENI. The CDR3 runs 15 residues.